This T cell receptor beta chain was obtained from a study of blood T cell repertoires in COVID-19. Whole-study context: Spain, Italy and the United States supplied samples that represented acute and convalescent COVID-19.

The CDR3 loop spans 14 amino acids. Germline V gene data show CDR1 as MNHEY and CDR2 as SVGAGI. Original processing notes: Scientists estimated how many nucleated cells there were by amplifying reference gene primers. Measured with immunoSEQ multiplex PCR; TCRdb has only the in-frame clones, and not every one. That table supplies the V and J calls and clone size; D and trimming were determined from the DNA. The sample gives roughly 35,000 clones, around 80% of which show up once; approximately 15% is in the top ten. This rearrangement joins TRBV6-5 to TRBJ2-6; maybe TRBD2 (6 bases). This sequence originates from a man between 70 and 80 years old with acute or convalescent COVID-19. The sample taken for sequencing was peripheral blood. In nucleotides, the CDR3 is TGTGCTTCTCGACGGGGGACTGGGGCCAACGTCCTGACTTTC. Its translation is CASRRGTGANVLTF.